Included here is one TCR beta chain sequence, with context. The sample originates from a study of blood T cell repertoires in COVID-19. Study context: Sample material is recorded as cDNA or gDNA derived from T cells, B-cell-depleted T cells, or PBMCs.

Per the original data handling: Nucleated cell counts were estimated from reference gene primer amplification. The table came from immunoSEQ multiplex PCR; TCRdb's copy has only in-frame clones and leaves some out. V and J calls and clone size are as listed in that table; D and trimming were resolved from the DNA. The top ten clones hold over 2.5% of a sample with about 140,000 clones, 60% to 80% of them seen once. V gave up 5 bases and J gave up 11 bases, with 12 bases separating them. The CDR3 runs to 11 residues. Germline values: CDR1 LGHNT, CDR2 FRNRAP. Self-reported history from a screening survey and questionnaire set each donor's cohort. Recovery meant two consecutive negative NP/OP PCR tests, professional clearance, or resolved symptoms.

Sequencing used PBMCs or T cells enriched from blood (not recorded which). The chain employs TRBV12-5 and TRBJ1-1; D not certain. This TCR derives from a woman aged 50 to 60 who had recovered from COVID-19. The CDR3, as DNA: TGTGCTAGTGGTCCTTCTCCGGAGGCTTTCTTT. Amino acids: CASGPSPEAFF. The full variable domain, completed using reference TRBV12-5 and TRBJ1-1, is DARVTQTPRHKVTEMGQEVTMRCQPILGHNTVFWYRQTMMQGLELLAYFRNRAPLDDSGMPKDRFSAEMPDATLATLKIQPSEPRDSAVYFCASGPSPEAFFGQGTRLTVV.